The 7 T cell receptor beta chains below come from one sample, sequenced in a study of cytomegalovirus exposure and HLA in healthy donors. PCR used 60 Vbeta primers and 13 Jbeta primers. The data were produced by immunoSEQ multiplex PCR, yet TCRdb's version contains in-frame clones alone and is incomplete. Here the sample spans roughly 110,000 clones, 74% being singletons. The sample consisted of PBMCs. The receptors stem from a human donor in good health.

The rearrangement uses TRBV28 and TRBJ1-5; D gene ambiguous. Germline V gene sequence: CDR1 MDHEN, CDR2 SYDVKM. The CDR3 spans 13 residues. Trimming shortened V by 4 bases and J by 7 bases, and 11 bases separated the two germline ends. CDR3 sequence: CASSWLWSQPQHF. In DNA, the CDR3 is TGTGCCAGCAGTTGGCTCTGGAGCCAGCCCCAGCATTTT.

This chain joins TRBV7-9 and TRBJ2-2; D remains ambiguous. The CDR3 covers 13 residues. The germline V gene has CDR1 SEHNR and CDR2 FQNEAQ (reference sequence). V shed 7 bases and J shed 3 bases, with 9 bases lying between them. The CDR3 region has the DNA TGTGCCAGCATAGAGAGAGACACCGGGGAGCTGTTTTTT. Translation: CASIERDTGELFF. The whole variable domain, remainder taken from reference TRBV7-9 and TRBJ2-2, is DTGVSQNPRHKITKRGQNVTFRCDPISEHNRLYWYRQTLGQGPEFLTYFQNEAQLEKSRLLSDRFSAERPKGSFSTLEIQRTEQGDSAMYLCASIERDTGELFFGEGSRLTVL.

In regard to this clone: This same CDR3 is encoded by further DNA sequences in the sample. V is TRBV4-3 and J is TRBJ2-7, with D perhaps matching TRBD1 (6 bases). The CDR3 runs to 13 residues. Germline values: CDR1 LGHNA, CDR2 YSLEER. V lost 8 bases, J lost 0 bases, and 11 bases lay in between. The CDR3, as DNA: TGCGCCAGCGGGGACACTACCTCCTACGAGCAGTACTTC. Residues: CASGDTTSYEQYF.

This chain uses TRBV7-2 with TRBJ2-3; 8 positions match TRBD2. The germline CDR1 and CDR2 sequences are SGHTA and FQGNSA. The ends lost 1 base at V and 1 base at J; junction bases unmatched: 7. The CDR3 runs 17 residues. CDR3 residues: CASSLVGAGGGTDTQYF. The DNA for the CDR3 is TGTGCCAGCAGCTTAGTTGGGGCGGGAGGCGGCACAGATACGCAGTATTTT.

This clone showed up just a few times. V usage is TRBV18 and J usage is TRBJ2-2, with 8 bases lining up with TRBD2. CDR3 length: 16 residues. With 3 bases clipped from V and 2 bases from J, the junction kept 5 bases outside the gene matches. The germline gives CDR1 KGHSH, CDR2 LQKENI. Written as DNA, the CDR3 is TGTGCCAGCTCACCTTTAGCGGGAAGCAACACCGGGGAGCTGTTTTTT. Translation: CASSPLAGSNTGELFF.

The chain links TRBV29-1 to TRBJ1-2; TRBD1 might be the D (6 bases). This CDR3 is built from 14 residues. Germline V CDR1 and CDR2: SQVTM, ANQGSEA. V lost 0 bases, J lost 5 bases, and 13 bases lay in between. CDR3 loop: CSVEDIRTAYGYTF. The CDR3 coding sequence is TGCAGCGTTGAAGATATTCGGACAGCGTATGGCTACACCTTC.

The chain has TRBV28 and TRBJ2-1; 8 bases match TRBD1. Germline V lookup: CDR1 MDHEN, CDR2 SYDVKM. The CDR3 consists of 16 residues. Trimming took 5 bases from V and 3 from J; bases not matched to a gene: 9. The CDR3: CASSNRGSSLYNEQFF. DNA for the CDR3: TGTGCCAGCAGTAACAGGGGGTCCTCACTCTACAATGAGCAGTTCTTC.